What follows are 9 T cell receptor beta chains derived from one specimen sequenced in a study of blood T cell repertoires in COVID-19. The repertoire was sequenced with immunoSEQ multiplex PCR; TCRdb's copy has only in-frame clones and lacks some. The sample yields a few hundred thousand clones, roughly 85% seen once. The source material was peripheral blood. The receptors here all came from a man aged 55 to 70 who had recovered from COVID-19.

The DNA for the CDR3 is TGTGCCAGCAGCTTCCGAGGGAGGCCCCTATCGAGCTCTGGAAACACCATATATTTT. Translated, it gives CASSFRGRPLSSSGNTIYF. The chain combines TRBV13 with TRBJ1-3; D is undetermined. Germline loops: CDR1 PRHDT, CDR2 FYEKMQ (reference sequence). The V end was cut by 3 bases, the J end by 0 bases, with 21 bases between. This CDR3 spans 19 amino acids.

This clone was found a few times. The sample contains more than one DNA sequence encoding this CDR3. The rearrangement joins TRBV3-1 (or the pseudogene TRBV3-2) to TRBJ1-3, with a weak D call TRBD1 (5 bases). CDR3 length equals 16 residues. Between the trimmed V and J ends, which lost 2 bases and 0 bases, there was a span of 11 bases. Looked up from germline, CDR1 is LGHDT and CDR2 is YNNKEL (reference sequence). The chain's CDR3 is CASSQKTGGSGNTIYF. DNA for the CDR3: TGTGCCAGCAGCCAAAAAACAGGCGGCTCTGGAAACACCATATATTTT.

The rearrangement links TRBV3-1 (or the pseudogene TRBV3-2) to TRBJ2-7; tentative D call: TRBD1 (5 bases). The CDR3 totals 19 residues. V was trimmed by 3 bases and J by 1 base, leaving 25 bases between them. Germline V gives CDR1 LGHDT, CDR2 YNNKEL (reference sequence). The CDR3 DNA is TGTGCCAGCAGCCACAAACAGGTTCGAAGATGGCAAAGGTCCTACGAGCAGTACTTC. Protein sequence: CASSHKQVRRWQRSYEQYF.

V gene TRBV18 combines with J gene TRBJ2-4; TRBD2 agrees at 13 bases. Unmatched junction bases numbered 9, after V lost 0 bases and J lost 10 bases. The CDR3 is made up of 17 amino acids. CDR1 and CDR2 (germline): KGHSH, LQKENI. The CDR3 DNA follows: TGTGCCAGCTCACCACCCCAACAACTAGCGGGGGGGACAATTCAGTACTTC. Protein product: CASSPPQQLAGGTIQYF.

This clone was seen only a few times. V gene TRBV14 combines with J gene TRBJ1-6; D call uncertain. Germline V gene data show CDR1 as SGHDN and CDR2 as FVKESK. The CDR3 sequence is 17 residues long. Trimming stripped 0 bases from V and 7 bases from J, with 16 bases between. CDR3 residues: CASSQELRIAPNSPLHF. CDR3 sequence (DNA): TGTGCCAGCAGCCAAGAACTGCGGATCGCACCAAATTCACCCCTCCACTTT.

The table lists this clone with a few counts. The CDR3 reads CASSPLGSPNTGELFF. The DNA of the CDR3 is TGTGCCAGCAGCCCCTTGGGGAGCCCGAACACCGGGGAGCTGTTTTTT. The V gene is TRBV7-2, the J gene TRBJ2-2; D may be TRBD2 (5 bases). Between the trimmed V and J ends, which lost 5 bases and 0 bases, there was a span of 13 bases. The CDR3 sequence is 16 residues long. The germline V gene has CDR1 SGHTA and CDR2 FQGNSA.

The gene calls are TRBV6-5 and TRBJ2-1, with no clear D. CDR1 is MNHEY, CDR2 SVGAGI, per germline. This CDR3 contains 8 residues. V was pared by 8 bases and J by 12 bases, with 5 bases between. The CDR3 spells CASPGQFF. The CDR3 nucleotides are TGTGCCAGCCCCGGGCAGTTCTTC.

The rearrangement joins TRBV9 to TRBJ1-1; D is uncertain. CDR1 and CDR2 (germline): SGDLS, YYNGEE. This CDR3 has 14 residues. The V and J ends lost 0 bases and 4 bases respectively, with 10 bases between them. The CDR3 loop reads CASSVERWSTEAFF. The CDR3 bases are TGTGCCAGCAGCGTAGAGCGTTGGAGCACTGAAGCTTTCTTT.

This chain connects TRBV28 to TRBJ1-2; D is unclear. Germline CDR1 and CDR2: MDHEN and SYDVKM. The CDR3 has 13 residues. Trimming shortened V by 5 bases and J by 3 bases, and 10 bases separated the two germline ends. In DNA form, the CDR3 reads TGTGCCAGCAGTATCAGGTCTCACTATGGCTACACCTTC. It encodes CASSIRSHYGYTF.